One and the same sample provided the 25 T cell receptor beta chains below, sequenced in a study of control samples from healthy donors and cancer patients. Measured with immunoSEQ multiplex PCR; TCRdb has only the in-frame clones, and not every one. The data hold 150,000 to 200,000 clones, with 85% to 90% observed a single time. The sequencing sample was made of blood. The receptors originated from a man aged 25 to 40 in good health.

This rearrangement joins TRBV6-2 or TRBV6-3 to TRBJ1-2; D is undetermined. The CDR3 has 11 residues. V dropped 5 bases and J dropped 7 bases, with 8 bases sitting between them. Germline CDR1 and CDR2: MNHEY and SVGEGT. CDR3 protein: CASSTDRGYTF. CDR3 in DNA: TGTGCCAGCAGTACCGATCGTGGCTACACCTTC.

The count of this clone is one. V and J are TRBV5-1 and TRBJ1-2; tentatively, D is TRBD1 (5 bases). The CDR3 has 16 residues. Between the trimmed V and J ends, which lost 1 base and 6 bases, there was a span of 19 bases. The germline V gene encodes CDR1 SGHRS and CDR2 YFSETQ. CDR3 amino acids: CASSLFAGARTDGYTF. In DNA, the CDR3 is TGCGCCAGCAGCTTGTTCGCCGGGGCGAGGACTGATGGCTACACCTTC. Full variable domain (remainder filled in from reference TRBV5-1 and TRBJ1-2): KAGVTQTPRYLIKTRGQQVTLSCSPISGHRSVSWYQQTPGQGLQFLFEYFSETQRNKGNFPGRFSGRQFSNSRSEMNVSTLELGDSALYLCASSLFAGARTDGYTFGSGTRLTVV.

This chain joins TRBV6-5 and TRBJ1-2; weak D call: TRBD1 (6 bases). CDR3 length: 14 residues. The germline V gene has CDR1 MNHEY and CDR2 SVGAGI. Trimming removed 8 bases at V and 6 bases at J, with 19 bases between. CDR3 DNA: TGTGCCAGCCGATTAGGGGACACTAGAAATGGCTACACCTTC. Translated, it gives CASRLGDTRNGYTF.

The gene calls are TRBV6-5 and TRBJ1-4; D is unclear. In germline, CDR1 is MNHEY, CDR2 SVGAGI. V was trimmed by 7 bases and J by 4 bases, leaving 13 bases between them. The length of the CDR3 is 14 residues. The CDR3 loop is CASNEGRLNEKLFF. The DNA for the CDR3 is TGTGCCAGCAACGAAGGACGGCTTAATGAAAAACTGTTTTTT.

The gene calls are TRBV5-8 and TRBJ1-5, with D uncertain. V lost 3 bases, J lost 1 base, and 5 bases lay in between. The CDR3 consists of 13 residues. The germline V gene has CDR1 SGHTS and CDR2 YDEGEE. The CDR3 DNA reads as TGTGCCAGCAGCTCATGGAGCAATCAGCCCCAGCATTTT. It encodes CASSSWSNQPQHF.

Here the CDR3 DNA reads TGTGCCAGCAGTTTGAGGGAATCTAGTGGGCCCCAGCATTTT. It codes for CASSLRESSGPQHF. This rearrangement joins TRBV27 to TRBJ1-5, with D uncertain. CDR3 length equals 14 residues. Trimming left V 3 bases short and J 9 bases short, with 15 bases between. Germline assignment: CDR1 MNHEY and CDR2 SMNVEV (reference sequence).

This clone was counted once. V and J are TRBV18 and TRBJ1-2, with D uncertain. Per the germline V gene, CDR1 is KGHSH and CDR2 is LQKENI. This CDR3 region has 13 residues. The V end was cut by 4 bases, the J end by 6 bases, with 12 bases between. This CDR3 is CASSRDTGNGYTF. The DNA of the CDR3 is TGTGCCAGCTCACGCGACACGGGGAATGGCTACACCTTC.

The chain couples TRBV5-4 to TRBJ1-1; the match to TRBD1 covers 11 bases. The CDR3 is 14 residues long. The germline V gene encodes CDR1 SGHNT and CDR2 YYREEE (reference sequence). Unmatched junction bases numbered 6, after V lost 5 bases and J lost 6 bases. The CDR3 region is CASRRDRGSSEAFF. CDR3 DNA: TGTGCCAGCAGGAGGGACAGGGGGAGCTCTGAAGCTTTCTTT.

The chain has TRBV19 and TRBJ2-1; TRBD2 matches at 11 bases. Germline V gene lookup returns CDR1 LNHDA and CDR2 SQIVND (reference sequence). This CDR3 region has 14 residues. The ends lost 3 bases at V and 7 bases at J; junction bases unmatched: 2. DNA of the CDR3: TGTGCCAGTAGTATTAGCGGGAGGGCGAATGAGCAGTTCTTC. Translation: CASSISGRANEQFF. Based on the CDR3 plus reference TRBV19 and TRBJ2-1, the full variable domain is DGGITQSPKYLFRKEGQNVTLSCEQNLNHDAMYWYRQDPGQGLRLIYYSQIVNDFQKGDIAEGYSVSREKKESFPLTVTSAQKNPTAFYLCASSISGRANEQFFGPGTRLTVL.

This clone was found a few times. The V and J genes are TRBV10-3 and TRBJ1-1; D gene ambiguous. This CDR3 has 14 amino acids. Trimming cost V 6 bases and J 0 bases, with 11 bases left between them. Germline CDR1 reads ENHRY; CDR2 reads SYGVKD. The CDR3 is CAIRGTAMNTEAFF. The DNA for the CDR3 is TGTGCCATCAGGGGTACTGCCATGAACACTGAAGCTTTCTTT.

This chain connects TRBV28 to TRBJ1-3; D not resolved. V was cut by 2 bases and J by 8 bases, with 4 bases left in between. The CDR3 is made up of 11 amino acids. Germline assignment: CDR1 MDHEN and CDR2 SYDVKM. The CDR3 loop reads CASSLGDTIYF. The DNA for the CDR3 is TGTGCCAGCAGTTTAGGAGACACCATATATTTT.

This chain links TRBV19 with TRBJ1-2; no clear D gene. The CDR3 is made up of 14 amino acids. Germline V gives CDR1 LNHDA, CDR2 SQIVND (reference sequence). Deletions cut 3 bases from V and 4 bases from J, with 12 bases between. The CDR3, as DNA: TGTGCCAGTAGTATTTATCAGGATTTCTATGGCTACACCTTC. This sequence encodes CASSIYQDFYGYTF.

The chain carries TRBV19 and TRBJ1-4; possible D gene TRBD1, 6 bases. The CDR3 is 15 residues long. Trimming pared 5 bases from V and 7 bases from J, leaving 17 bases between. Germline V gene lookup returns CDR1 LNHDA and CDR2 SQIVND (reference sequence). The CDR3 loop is CASSRPQGFFEKLFF. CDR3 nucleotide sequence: TGTGCCAGTAGTCGTCCACAGGGTTTTTTTGAAAAACTGTTTTTT.

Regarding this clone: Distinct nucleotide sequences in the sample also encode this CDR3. CDR3 protein: CSVKGGETQYF. The CDR3 DNA follows: TGCAGCGTTAAGGGAGGCGAGACCCAGTACTTC. The gene calls are TRBV29-1 and TRBJ2-5, with TRBD2 as a possible D gene (6 bases). The CDR3 extends over 11 amino acids. Germline lookup yields CDR1 SQVTM and CDR2 ANQGSEA. The V end lost 5 bases, the J end lost 5 bases, and 9 bases lay between the germline ends. The whole variable domain, filled in from reference TRBV29-1 and TRBJ2-5, reads SAVISQKPSRDICQRGTSLTIQCQVDSQVTMMFWYRQQPGQSLTLIATANQGSEATYESGFVIDKFPISRPNLTFSTLTVSNMSPEDSSIYLCSVKGGETQYFGPGTRLLVL.

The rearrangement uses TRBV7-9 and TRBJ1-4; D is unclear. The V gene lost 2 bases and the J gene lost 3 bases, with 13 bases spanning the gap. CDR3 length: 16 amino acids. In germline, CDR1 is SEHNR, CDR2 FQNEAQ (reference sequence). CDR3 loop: CASSLTPRSPNEKLFF. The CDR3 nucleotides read TGTGCCAGCAGCTTAACCCCCCGCAGCCCTAATGAAAAACTGTTTTTT.

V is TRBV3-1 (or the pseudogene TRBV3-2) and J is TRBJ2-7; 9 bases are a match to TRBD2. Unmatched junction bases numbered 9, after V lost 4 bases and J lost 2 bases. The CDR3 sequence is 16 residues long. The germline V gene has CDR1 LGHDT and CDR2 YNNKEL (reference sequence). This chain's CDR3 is CASSPLSGRNTYEQYF. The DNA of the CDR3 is TGTGCCAGCAGCCCCCTTAGCGGGAGAAACACCTACGAGCAGTACTTC.

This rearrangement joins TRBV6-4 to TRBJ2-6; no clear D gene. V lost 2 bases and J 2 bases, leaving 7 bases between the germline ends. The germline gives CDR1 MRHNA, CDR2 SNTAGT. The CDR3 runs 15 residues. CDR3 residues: CASSDGPAGANVLTF. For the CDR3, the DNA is TGTGCCAGCAGTGACGGACCCGCTGGGGCCAACGTCCTGACTTTC.

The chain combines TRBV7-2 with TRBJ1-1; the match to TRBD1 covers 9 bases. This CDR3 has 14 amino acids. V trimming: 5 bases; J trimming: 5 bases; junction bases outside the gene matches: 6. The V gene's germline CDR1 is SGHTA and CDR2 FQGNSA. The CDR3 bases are TGTGCCAGCAGCCCGACAGGGGGGGGAACTGAAGCTTTCTTT. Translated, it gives CASSPTGGGTEAFF.

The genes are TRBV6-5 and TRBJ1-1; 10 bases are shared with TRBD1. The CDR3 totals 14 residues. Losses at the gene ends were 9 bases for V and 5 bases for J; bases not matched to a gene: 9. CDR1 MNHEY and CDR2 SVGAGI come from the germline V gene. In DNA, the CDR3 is TGTGCCAGTACTACTGGGACAGGGGTGACTGAAGCTTTCTTT. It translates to CASTTGTGVTEAFF.

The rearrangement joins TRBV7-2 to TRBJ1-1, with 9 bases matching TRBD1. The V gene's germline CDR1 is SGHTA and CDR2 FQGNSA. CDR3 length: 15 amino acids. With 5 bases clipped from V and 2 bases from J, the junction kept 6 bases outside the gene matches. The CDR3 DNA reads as TGTGCCAGCAGCAGATTGGGACAGGGAAACACTGAAGCTTTCTTT. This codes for CASSRLGQGNTEAFF.

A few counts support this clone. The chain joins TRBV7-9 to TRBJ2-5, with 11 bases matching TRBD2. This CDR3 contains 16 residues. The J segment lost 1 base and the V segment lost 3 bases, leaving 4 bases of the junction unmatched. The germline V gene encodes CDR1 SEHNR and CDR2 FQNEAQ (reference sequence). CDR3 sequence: CASSFISGGVQETQYF. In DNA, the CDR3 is TGTGCCAGCAGCTTTATTAGCGGGGGGGTCCAAGAGACCCAGTACTTC.

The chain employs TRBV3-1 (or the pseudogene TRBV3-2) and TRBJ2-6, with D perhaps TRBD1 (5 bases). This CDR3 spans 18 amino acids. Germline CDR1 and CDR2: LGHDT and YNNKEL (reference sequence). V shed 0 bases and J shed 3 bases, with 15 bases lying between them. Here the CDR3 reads CASSQEGSGAGGANVLTF. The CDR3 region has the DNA TGTGCCAGCAGCCAAGAGGGTAGTGGGGCTGGTGGGGCCAACGTCCTGACTTTC.

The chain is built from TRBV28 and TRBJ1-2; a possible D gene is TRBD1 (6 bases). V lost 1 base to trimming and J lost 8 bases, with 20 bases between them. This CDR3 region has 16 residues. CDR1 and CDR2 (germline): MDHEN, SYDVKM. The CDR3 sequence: CASSLFGTEGGIGYTF. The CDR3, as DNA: TGTGCCAGCAGTTTATTTGGGACCGAGGGGGGCATCGGCTACACCTTC.

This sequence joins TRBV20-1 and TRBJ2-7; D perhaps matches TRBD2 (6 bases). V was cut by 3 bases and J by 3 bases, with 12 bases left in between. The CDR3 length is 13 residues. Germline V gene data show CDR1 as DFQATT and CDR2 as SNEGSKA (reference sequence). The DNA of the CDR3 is TGCAGTGCTAGTTGGGGGGTGGACTACGAGCAGTACTTC. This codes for CSASWGVDYEQYF.

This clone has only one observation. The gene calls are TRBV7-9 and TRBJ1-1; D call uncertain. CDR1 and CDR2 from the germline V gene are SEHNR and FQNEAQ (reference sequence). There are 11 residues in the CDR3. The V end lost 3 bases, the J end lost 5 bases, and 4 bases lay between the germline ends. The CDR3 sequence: CASSFGTEAFF. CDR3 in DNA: TGTGCCAGCAGCTTCGGGACTGAAGCTTTCTTT.